The 19 T cell receptor beta chains below come from one sample, sequenced in a study of cytomegalovirus exposure and HLA in healthy donors. PCR used 60 Vbeta primers and 13 Jbeta primers. Repertoires were generated with immunoSEQ multiplex PCR, while TCRdb's copy carries only in-frame clones and drops some. The sample yields fewer than 140,000 clones, approximately 71% seen once. The sample was PBMCs. These receptors all stem from a man in his forties in good health and CMV-seronegative.

The chain uses TRBV7-9 and TRBJ2-1, with a possible D match to TRBD1 (6 bases). The CDR3 spans 18 residues. Germline-derived CDR1 and CDR2 are SEHNR and FQNEAQ (reference sequence). V lost 0 bases and J lost 3, with 18 bases in between. The CDR3, as DNA: TGTGCCAGCAGCTTAGCTGGGGTAGGGGGAATGGGCTACAATGAGCAGTTCTTC. Amino acids: CASSLAGVGGMGYNEQFF.

This clone was found a few times. This CDR3 reads CSVEVSGGPTDTQYF. In DNA form, the CDR3 reads TGCAGCGTTGAAGTAAGCGGGGGCCCCACAGATACGCAGTATTTT. The chain joins TRBV29-1 to TRBJ2-3; TRBD2 matches 8 bases. The CDR3 covers 15 residues. Trimming cost V 1 base and J 2 bases; bases outside gene matches: 5. The germline CDR1 and CDR2 sequences are SQVTM and ANQGSEA.

This sequence joins TRBV19 and TRBJ1-2; 9 bases are a match to TRBD1. Looked up from germline, CDR1 is LNHDA and CDR2 is SQIVND (reference sequence). CDR3 length: 14 amino acids. Trimming took 3 bases from V and 8 from J; bases not matched to a gene: 7. This chain's CDR3 is CASSIYGTGSGYTF. DNA of the CDR3: TGTGCCAGTAGTATTTATGGGACAGGGAGCGGCTACACCTTC.

This clone was detected once. The chain has TRBV5-1 and TRBJ1-5; the D gene is possibly TRBD1 (5 bases). Germline V lookup: CDR1 SGHRS, CDR2 YFSETQ. The CDR3 has 15 amino acids. V lost 4 bases and J lost 0, with 11 bases in between. The CDR3, as DNA: TGCGCCAGCAGCCCGGGGGGTAATAGCAATCAGCCCCAGCATTTT. This codes for CASSPGGNSNQPQHF.

V usage is TRBV18 and J usage is TRBJ2-5; TRBD2 matches at 8 bases. After removal of 0 bases from V and 3 bases from J, the junction contained 6 bases not matched to a gene. The germline gives CDR1 KGHSH, CDR2 LQKENI. The CDR3 length is 16 residues. The CDR3 region has the DNA TGTGCCAGCTCACCACCGGTTTTGCGGGGGGAAGAGACCCAGTACTTC. Its translation is CASSPPVLRGEETQYF. Filled out from reference TRBV18 and TRBJ2-5, the complete variable domain reads NAGVMQNPRHLVRRRGQEARLRCSPMKGHSHVYWYRQLPEEGLKFMVYLQKENIIDESGMPKERFSAEFPKEGPSILRIQQVVRGDSAAYFCASSPPVLRGEETQYFGPGTRLLVL.

CDR3 region: CASSDPRTGNTEAFF. The CDR3 DNA reads as TGTGCCAGCAGTGACCCGCGGACTGGGAACACTGAAGCTTTCTTT. V usage is TRBV25-1 and J usage is TRBJ1-1, with no clear D. The CDR3 loop spans 15 amino acids. V was trimmed by 3 bases and J by 1 base, leaving 12 bases between them. Germline V gene lookup returns CDR1 MGHDK and CDR2 SYGVNS.

The CDR3 loop is CASSLGEGDYGYTF. The DNA of the CDR3 is TGTGCCAGCAGCTTGGGGGAGGGGGACTATGGCTACACCTTC. The chain recombines TRBV5-5 with TRBJ1-2; tentatively, D is TRBD1 (6 bases). Trimming took 0 bases from V and 3 from J, leaving 9 bases between them. Germline V gene sequence: CDR1 SGHKS, CDR2 YYEKEE (reference sequence). The CDR3 consists of 14 residues.

This clone was picked up one time. The J gene is TRBJ2-1, the V gene TRBV5-4, with D possibly being TRBD2 (6 bases). Trimming shortened V by 4 bases and J by 1 base, and 12 bases separated the two germline ends. Germline V gene sequence: CDR1 SGHNT, CDR2 YYREEE (reference sequence). The CDR3 consists of 15 residues. This chain's CDR3 is CASSPLANSYNEQFF. The CDR3 DNA reads TGTGCCAGCAGCCCTCTAGCGAATTCCTACAATGAGCAGTTCTTC.

The chain carries TRBV5-1 and TRBJ2-5, with 9 bases that match TRBD2. This CDR3 is built from 16 residues. From germline, CDR1 is SGHRS and CDR2 YFSETQ. J lost 3 bases, V lost 0 bases, and 6 bases had no gene match. The CDR3 DNA follows: TGCGCCAGCAGCTTGGGAGCGGGGGGCCTTAAAGAGACCCAGTACTTC. Its translation: CASSLGAGGLKETQYF.

The chain is built from TRBV21-1 and TRBJ2-7; whether TRBD1, the table's D call, matches the DNA was not checked. TRBV21-1 is assigned pseudogene status. CDR3 length: 16 amino acids. This CDR3 reads CASSSIAGEKPYEQYF. For the CDR3, the DNA is TGTGCCAGCAGCTCAATCGCAGGGGAGAAACCCTACGAGCAGTACTTC.

This clone has more than one count but fewer than ten. The J gene is TRBJ1-2, the V gene TRBV11-2, with 8 positions matching TRBD1. Germline CDR1 reads SGHAT; CDR2 reads FQNNGV. CDR3 length: 14 amino acids. V shed 0 bases, J shed 6 bases, and the junction held 3 bases outside the gene matches. CDR3 bases: TGTGCCAGCAGCTTAGAGACGACAGGGGATGGCTACACCTTC. This encodes CASSLETTGDGYTF.

The chain couples TRBV18 to TRBJ2-4; 8 positions match TRBD1. Germline V gene sequence: CDR1 KGHSH, CDR2 LQKENI. The V segment lost 6 bases and the J segment 4 bases; nucleotides outside the gene matches: 2. The CDR3 length is 13 residues. CDR3 protein: CASSRTGKNIQYF. In DNA form, the CDR3 reads TGTGCCAGCTCTAGGACAGGGAAAAACATTCAGTACTTC.

The chain couples TRBV21-1 to TRBJ1-2; TRBD1 was called by the table and not checked on the DNA. TRBV21-1 is deemed a pseudogene. The CDR3 has 15 amino acids. The CDR3 here is CARNGTGGYFGGYTF. CDR3 sequence (DNA): TGTGCCAGAAACGGGACAGGAGGTTATTTCGGGGGCTACACCTTC.

The chain uses TRBV28 and TRBJ1-2; 9 bases are a match to TRBD1. The CDR3 is 13 amino acids. V lost 6 bases and J lost 6; bases outside the gene matches: 5. Germline CDR1 MDHEN, CDR2 SYDVKM. CDR3 sequence reads: CASRTGTGHGYTF. DNA for the CDR3: TGTGCCAGCAGAACCGGGACAGGGCATGGCTACACCTTC.

This clone was counted a few times. The genes are TRBV29-1 and TRBJ1-2; 9 positions agree with TRBD1. Germline V CDR1 and CDR2: SQVTM, ANQGSEA. The junction had 5 bases not matched to a gene; V was cut back by 6 bases and J by 6 bases. The CDR3 is 12 residues long. The CDR3 DNA sequence: TGCAGCGTAGGGACAGGGATAGATGGCTACACCTTC. Translated, it gives CSVGTGIDGYTF.

This chain joins TRBV5-1 and TRBJ1-6; weak D call: TRBD1 (6 bases). Per germline, CDR1 SGHRS and CDR2 YFSETQ. Trimming pared 2 bases from V and 7 bases from J, leaving 13 bases between. The CDR3 covers 15 residues. The CDR3 reads CASSLGAQGNSPLHF. CDR3 DNA: TGCGCCAGCAGCTTAGGGGCCCAGGGGAATTCACCCCTCCACTTT.

The chain is built from TRBV2 and TRBJ2-2; a possible D gene is TRBD2 (5 bases). With 6 bases removed from V and 5 bases from J, the gap between germline ends came to 13 bases. The CDR3 has 14 residues. CDR1 and CDR2 (germline): SNHLY, FYNNEI. The CDR3 DNA follows: TGTGCCAGCAGCCTCCTTCGGGGAACCGGGGAGCTGTTTTTT. This encodes CASSLLRGTGELFF.

J is TRBJ2-7 and V is TRBV5-1; TRBD1 matches at 8 bases. This CDR3 has 15 residues. The junction had 4 bases not matched to a gene; V was cut back by 0 bases and J by 2 bases. The germline V gene encodes CDR1 SGHRS and CDR2 YFSETQ. CDR3 sequence: CASSLGQGAPYEQYF. DNA for the CDR3: TGCGCCAGCAGCTTGGGTCAGGGGGCCCCCTACGAGCAGTACTTC.

This chain connects TRBV4-1 to TRBJ2-7, with D perhaps matching TRBD2 (7 bases). V lost 8 bases, J lost 6 bases, and 14 bases lay in between. The CDR3 runs 12 residues. Per the germline V gene, CDR1 is MGHRA and CDR2 is YSYEKL. DNA for the CDR3: TGCGCCAGCGGTGGCGGGGGCCGCGAGCAGTACTTC. Protein sequence: CASGGGGREQYF.